A selection of T cell receptor beta chains follows, all from one sample in a study of metastatic and nonmetastatic thyroid tumors. Using MiXCR, TCRdb reanalyzed the PCR reads. The repertoire holds tens of thousands of clones, with 15% to 20% as singletons. The sequencing input was blood. The receptors originated from a female donor with papillary thyroid cancer or a benign thyroid nodule (not recorded which). Some clones in this sample may be carry-over from other donors' samples. CDR3s include the opening cysteine and the closing phenylalanine or tryptophan. The D gene is left open where the match is weak. Size values are once, few and many counts, or a class for expanded clones, and some rows have none.

d_call,j_call,v_call,clone_size,cdr3_nt,cdr3_aa
.,TRBJ1-1,TRBV27,many,TGTGCCAGCAGTTTATTGGGAGGGCCGGGCACTGAAGCTTTCTTT,CASSLLGGPGTEAFF
.,TRBJ1-6,TRBV6-1,.,TGTGCCAGCAGGGAAAGGGGTGGGGAAAATTCACCCCTCCACTTT,CASRERGGENSPLHF
.,TRBJ2-7,TRBV20-1,.,TGCAGTGCTAGAGACCCGGACAAGTCCTACGAGCAGTACTTC,CSARDPDKSYEQYF
.,TRBJ2-4,TRBV9,many,TGTGCCAGCAGCGTAGATTTAGGATCCATGGGCATTCAGTACTTC,CASSVDLGSMGIQYF
.,TRBJ2-7,TRBV11-3,many,TGTGCCAGCAGCTTCCCGGGACACAACTCCCACGAGCAGTACTTC,CASSFPGHNSHEQYF
TRBD1,TRBJ2-7,TRBV19,many,TGTGCCAGTAGCTTGAAGGGGGGACAGGTCACCTACGAGCAGTACTTC,CASSLKGGQVTYEQYF
.,TRBJ1-4,TRBV5-1,few,TGCGCCAGCAGGGGCAGCCAGGAAAAACTGGTTTTT,CASRGSQEKLVF
TRBD2,TRBJ2-2,TRBV3-1,.,TGTGCCAGCAGCCTGGGACTAGCGGGGTCGGTCGGGGAGCTGTTTTTT,CASSLGLAGSVGELFF
TRBD1,TRBJ1-2,TRBV20-1,many,TGCAGTGCTTACCTGACAGGGGAAGGAGGCTACACCTTC,CSAYLTGEGGYTF
.,TRBJ1-6,TRBV5-5,.,TGTGCCAGCAGCCCCGTGGCACAGACCTATAATTCACCCCTCCACTTT,CASSPVAQTYNSPLHF
TRBD1,TRBJ2-7,TRBV5-1,many,TGCGCCAGCAGCTTGGGAGGGCAGGGGGCTTACGAGCAGTACTTC,CASSLGGQGAYEQYF
.,TRBJ2-7,TRBV20-1,many,TGCAGTGCTTGGCCCTCAGCCTACGAGCAGTACTTC,CSAWPSAYEQYF
.,TRBJ1-1,TRBV5-1,many,TGCGCCAGCAGCTTGATCGTTGGAGGCACTGAAGCTTTCTTT,CASSLIVGGTEAFF
TRBD1,TRBJ2-5,TRBV25-1,many,TGTGCCAGCAGGACAGGGGAAGAGACCCAGTACTTC,CASRTGEETQYF
.,TRBJ2-1,TRBV27,many,TGTGCCAGCAGCCTTATGTTTTCAAACCGCAATGAGCAGTTCTTC,CASSLMFSNRNEQFF
TRBD1,TRBJ2-2,TRBV5-1,.,TGCGCCAGCAGCGACTGGTACAGGGGCATCTCCGGGGAGCTGTTTTTT,CASSDWYRGISGELFF
TRBD1,TRBJ2-1,TRBV24-1,.,TGTGCCACCAGTGATACGGACAGGGCCTACAATGAGCAGTTCTTC,CATSDTDRAYNEQFF
.,TRBJ1-1,TRBV27,few,TGTGCCAGCAGAGAAATGACAGGTGGAGTCACTGAAGCTTTCTTT,CASREMTGGVTEAFF
.,TRBJ2-4,TRBV30,many,TGTGCCTGGAGTGTGGGGGGACGGGACATTCAGTACTTC,CAWSVGGRDIQYF
TRBD2,TRBJ2-1,TRBV6-1,medium-sized,TGTGCCAGCAGTGAAGTATTGGGAGCGGGGATTTACAATGAGCAGTTCTTC,CASSEVLGAGIYNEQFF
TRBD2,TRBJ2-7,TRBV28,few,TGTGCCAGCCGGTCCGCTCGGACTAGTAGCTACGAGCAGTACTTC,CASRSARTSSYEQYF
.,TRBJ1-2,TRBV5-1,many,TGCGCCAGCAGCTTGGTTGGGACTGCTGGCTACACCTTC,CASSLVGTAGYTF
TRBD1,TRBJ2-3,TRBV27,many,TGTGCCAGCAGTCCGCTGACAGGGGGCACAGATACGCAGTATTTT,CASSPLTGGTDTQYF
TRBD1,TRBJ2-4,TRBV15,few,TGTGCCACCAGCACGGGACAGGGGGCGCCGGGAAACATTCAGTACTTC,CATSTGQGAPGNIQYF
.,TRBJ1-1,TRBV9,many,TGTGCCAGCAGCCCTGGGAGGGGACTGAACACTGAAGCTTTCTTT,CASSPGRGLNTEAFF
.,TRBJ2-5,TRBV12-3/TRBV12-4,many,TGTGCCAGCAGAGCGGGTTTGGAGGAGACCCAGTACTTC,CASRAGLEETQYF
.,TRBJ1-3,TRBV4-2,many,TGTGCCAGCAGCCAGGTGGGGCCCAGCTCTGGAAACACCATATATTTT,CASSQVGPSSGNTIYF
.,TRBJ2-5,TRBV15,.,TGTGCCACCAGCGTTTACAGGGTCGGTGAGACCCAGTACTTC,CATSVYRVGETQYF
.,TRBJ2-3,TRBV12-3/TRBV12-4,large,TGTGCCAGCAGTTTAGCGTTCCTTTCCACGCAGTATTTT,CASSLAFLSTQYF
TRBD1,TRBJ2-2,TRBV2,many,TGTGCCAGCCAGGGACAGAAGACCGGGGAGCTGTTTTTT,CASQGQKTGELFF
.,TRBJ1-3,TRBV30,.,TGTGCCTGGAGTCTCCTAAGCTCTGGAAACACCATATATTTT,CAWSLLSSGNTIYF
.,TRBJ2-7,TRBV11-2,many,TGTGCCAGCAGCTTAAGGAGGCCCGAGAACGAGCAGTACTTC,CASSLRRPENEQYF
.,TRBJ2-3,TRBV15,few,TGTGCCACCAGCAGAGGGGTGGCAGATACGCAGTATTTT,CATSRGVADTQYF
TRBD1,TRBJ2-1,TRBV3-1,many,TGTGCCAGCAGCCAGGATCCCGGGACAGGGAGAGACAATGAGCAGTTCTTC,CASSQDPGTGRDNEQFF
.,TRBJ2-7,TRBV6-5,few,TGTGCCAGCAGTTACTCTGCCATTAGCTCCTGCGAGCAGTACTTC,CASSYSAISSCEQYF
.,TRBJ2-1,TRBV28,few,TGTGCCAGCAGTTGGGGTTATGAGCAGTTCTTC,CASSWGYEQFF
.,TRBJ2-2,TRBV20-1,many,TGCAGTGCTAGCCGGCCTAGAGGGACCGGGGAGCTGTTTTTT,CSASRPRGTGELFF
.,TRBJ2-6,TRBV4-1,.,TGCGCCAGCAGCCAAGTTGTGGGGAACGGGGCCAACGTCCTGACTTTC,CASSQVVGNGANVLTF
.,TRBJ1-1,TRBV2,many,TGTGCCAGCAGTGTGGGTGGCACTGAAGCTTTCTTT,CASSVGGTEAFF
TRBD1,TRBJ2-3,TRBV27,.,TGTGCCAGCAGCCTCCAGGGGGTTACAGATACGCAGTATTTT,CASSLQGVTDTQYF
.,TRBJ1-2,TRBV6-4,few,TGTGCCAGCAGTCCTACAGGGAAGGGCTATGGCTACACCTTC,CASSPTGKGYGYTF
TRBD1,TRBJ2-7,TRBV20-1,many,TGCAGTGCTAGCGGGGGGACAGGGTCGTACGAGCAGTACTTC,CSASGGTGSYEQYF
.,TRBJ1-6,TRBV30,many,TGTGCCTGGACCCTATCCGGGAACCCTGCAGGGTCACCCCTCCACTTT,CAWTLSGNPAGSPLHF
TRBD1,TRBJ1-2,TRBV5-1,.,TGCGCCAGCAGCTCCACGACAGGGACTAACTATGGCTACACCTTC,CASSSTTGTNYGYTF
.,TRBJ1-5,TRBV4-1,many,TGCGCCAGCAGCCAAGACCCGTCGGGGGGAAGCAATCAGCCCCAGCATTTT,CASSQDPSGGSNQPQHF
.,TRBJ1-3,TRBV7-7,many,TGTGCTAGCAGCTCGGGGGACGGAAACACCATATATTTT,CASSSGDGNTIYF
TRBD1,TRBJ2-3,TRBV11-1,many,TGTGCCAGCAGCCTTACGACAGGGAGCACCACAGATACGCAGTATTTT,CASSLTTGSTTDTQYF
.,TRBJ1-2,TRBV11-2,many,TGTGCCAGCAGCTTAGACGGGAACTATGGCTACACCTTC,CASSLDGNYGYTF
.,TRBJ2-5,TRBV6-1,many,TGTGCCAGCAGTGAAGATTGGGGAGGGGGCGGCGAGACCCAGTACTTC,CASSEDWGGGGETQYF
.,TRBJ1-2,TRBV11-1,many,TGTGCCAGCAGCTGGGGAACAGGGATGTTGGAGAATGGCTACACCTTC,CASSWGTGMLENGYTF
.,TRBJ1-5,TRBV28,many,TGTGCCAGCAGTTTATCCTCAGCGATCAAGCCCCAGCATTTT,CASSLSSAIKPQHF